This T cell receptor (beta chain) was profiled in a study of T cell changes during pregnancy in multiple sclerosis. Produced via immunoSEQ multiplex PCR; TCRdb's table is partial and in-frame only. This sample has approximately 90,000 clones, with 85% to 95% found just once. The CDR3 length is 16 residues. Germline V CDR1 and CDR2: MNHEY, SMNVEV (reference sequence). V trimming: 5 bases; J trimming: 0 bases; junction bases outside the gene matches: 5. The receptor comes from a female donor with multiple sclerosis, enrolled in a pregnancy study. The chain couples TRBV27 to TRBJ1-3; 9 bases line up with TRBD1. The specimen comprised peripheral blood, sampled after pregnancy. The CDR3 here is CASSTGGGRSGNTIYF. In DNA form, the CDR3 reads TGTGCCAGCAGTACAGGGGGCGGCCGCTCTGGAAACACCATATATTTT.